This T cell receptor (beta chain) was captured by sequencing in a study of shared T cell receptors in the human thymus. The protocol was immunoSEQ multiplex PCR, while the TCRdb copy is restricted to in-frame clones and leaves out a portion. The sample shows 700,000 or so clones, 70% to 90% of them seen only once. The CDR3 is 21 amino acids. V lost 0 bases and J lost 5, with 26 bases in between. Germline values: CDR1 MGHRA, CDR2 YSYEKL. This same sample was also taken into another study, of human thymus T cells.

The clonotype comes from a girl in the first two years of life with a congenital heart defect. The specimen was thymocytes. J is TRBJ1-6 and V is TRBV4-1, with D perhaps matching TRBD1 (6 bases). CDR3 nucleotides: TGCGCCAGCAGCCAAGAGACCCACCCGGTCAGGGGCAGTAGAGATAATTCACCCCTCCACTTT. It yields the protein CASSQETHPVRGSRDNSPLHF.